This passage covers 23 T cell receptor beta chains from one sample sequenced in a study of T cells in Graves' hyperthyroidism and ophthalmopathy (dated by TCRdb to the late 2010s). Library preparation used multiplex PCR. Sequencing relied on an Illumina HiSeq 2000. The TCR beta CDR3 regions were amplified from the RNA transcripts. A first-round RT-PCR of the TCR CDR3 used the HTBI primer set with the Qiagen OneStep RT-PCR kit. TCRdb trimmed the raw reads at Q25, called clones with MiXCR and kept productive beta chains. For every CDR3 protein sequence, its rows merge into one entry that carries the most common genes and DNA. Present in this sample are about 400,000 distinct CDR3 sequences, around 15% of which were seen just once. 25% to 30% of the sample lies in the top ten. Material: blood. These receptors all come from a man aged 50 to 60 with Graves' ophthalmopathy.

This clonotype was detected only a few times. The chain has TRBV9 and TRBJ1-1; the D gene is possibly TRBD1 (6 bases). CDR1 and CDR2 from the germline V gene are SGDLS and YYNGEE. Trimming removed 0 bases from V and 4 bases from J, with 10 bases in between. This CDR3 is 14 amino acids long. CDR3 nucleotide sequence: TGTGCCAGCAGCGTAGAGGCAGGGGCCACTGAAGCTTTCTTT. This sequence encodes CASSVEAGATEAFF.

This clonotype appeared a few times. The chain couples TRBV7-9 to TRBJ2-7; 7 bases are shared with TRBD1. Germline trimming cut 4 bases from V and 4 bases from J; bases unmatched to any gene: 10. This CDR3 is built from 15 residues. Germline lookup yields CDR1 SEHNR and CDR2 FQNEAQ (reference sequence). As DNA, the CDR3 is TGTGCCAGCAGCTCCTGGGACAGTCAAGGGTACGAGCAGTACTTC. This codes for CASSSWDSQGYEQYF.

In this sample, this clonotype turned up many times. V is TRBV30 and J is TRBJ1-3; D gene unclear. CDR3 length: 14 amino acids. Germline V lookup: CDR1 GTSNPN, CDR2 SVGIG (reference sequence). Trimming cost V 4 bases and J 0 bases, with 10 bases left between them. The CDR3 nucleotides read TGTGCCTGGACCAACGGATTCTCTGGAAACACCATATATTTT. This encodes CAWTNGFSGNTIYF. The entire variable domain, with the rest obtained from reference TRBV30 and TRBJ1-3, is as follows: SQTIHQWPATLVQPVGSPLSLECTVEGTSNPNLYWYRQAAGRGLQLLFYSVGIGQISSEVPQNLSASRPQDRQFILSSKKLLLSDSGFYLCAWTNGFSGNTIYFGEGSWLTVV.

The genes are TRBV7-9 and TRBJ1-1; D possibly corresponds to TRBD1 (6 bases). The germline CDR1 and CDR2 sequences are SEHNR and FQNEAQ (reference sequence). V gave up 5 bases and J gave up 4 bases, with 14 bases separating them. This CDR3 has 14 amino acids. CDR3 residues: CASSAEGGGTEAFF. DNA for the CDR3: TGTGCCAGCAGCGCCGAGGGGGGGGGCACTGAAGCTTTCTTT. Full variable domain (outside the CDR3, taken from reference TRBV7-9 and TRBJ1-1): DTGVSQNPRHKITKRGQNVTFRCDPISEHNRLYWYRQTLGQGPEFLTYFQNEAQLEKSRLLSDRFSAERPKGSFSTLEIQRTEQGDSAMYLCASSAEGGGTEAFFGQGTRLTVV.

This clonotype was counted many times. CDR3 coding DNA: TGTGCCAGCAGCCACAAGGGAAGATCATCACCCTACGAGCAGTACTTC. Protein sequence: CASSHKGRSSPYEQYF. V is TRBV7-9 and J is TRBJ2-7; D remains unclear. Trimming stripped 5 bases from V and 2 bases from J, with 19 bases between. The CDR3 has 16 residues. Germline CDR1 SEHNR, CDR2 FQNEAQ (reference sequence). The entire variable domain, with the rest obtained from reference TRBV7-9 and TRBJ2-7, is as follows: DTGVSQNPRHKITKRGQNVTFRCDPISEHNRLYWYRQTLGQGPEFLTYFQNEAQLEKSRLLSDRFSAERPKGSFSTLEIQRTEQGDSAMYLCASSHKGRSSPYEQYFGPGTRLTVT.

About this clonotype itself: A much larger clone differs from this one at a single base, so this may be a read error. This chain connects TRBV6-5 to TRBJ2-5; no clear D. The closer fit of TRBJ2-1 to the DNA end suggests the J call may be wrong. The CDR3 has 11 amino acids. The germline gives CDR1 MNHEY, CDR2 SVGAGI. The CDR3 DNA follows: TGTGCCAGCGGGTACCAAGAGACCCAGTTCTTC. Protein sequence: CASGYQETQFF.

The table lists this clonotype with a few counts. The V call is TRBV6-6, the J call TRBJ2-2, with 7 bases aligning to TRBD2. Germline assignment: CDR1 MNHNY and CDR2 SVGAGI (reference sequence). The CDR3 is made up of 16 amino acids. V gave up 1 base and J gave up 1 base; unmatched junction bases: 3. The CDR3 spells CASSYFASGNTGELFF. The CDR3 DNA reads TGTGCCAGCAGTTACTTTGCTAGCGGGAACACCGGGGAGCTGTTTTTT.

This clonotype appeared many times. This rearrangement joins TRBV2 to TRBJ2-3; 9 bases agree with TRBD1. The J segment lost 2 bases and the V segment lost 6 bases, leaving 6 bases of the junction unmatched. The CDR3 is 15 amino acids. The germline V gene has CDR1 SNHLY and CDR2 FYNNEI. For the CDR3, the DNA is TGTGCCAGCAGCGTGAACAGGGGGCCCACAGATACGCAGTATTTT. Translated: CASSVNRGPTDTQYF.

This clonotype turned up a few times. The chain carries TRBV19 and TRBJ2-1, with 11 positions matching TRBD2. CDR1 is LNHDA, CDR2 SQIVND, per germline (reference sequence). The junction had 7 bases not matched to a gene; V was cut back by 6 bases and J by 3 bases. The CDR3 runs to 16 residues. CDR3 loop: CASRGLAAGGYNEQFF. DNA of the CDR3: TGTGCCAGTAGGGGACTAGCGGCCGGAGGCTACAATGAGCAGTTCTTC.

V is TRBV7-9 and J is TRBJ1-1; D is unresolved. Germline CDR1 is SEHNR and CDR2 is FQNEAQ (reference sequence). Trimming took off 2 bases at V and 9 bases at J, with 7 bases between the two ends. The CDR3 is made up of 11 amino acids. The DNA of the CDR3 is TGTGCCAGCAGCTTACGCGAGAAAGCTTTCTTT. Its protein product is CASSLREKAFF.

This clonotype was observed at least ten times. This chain uses TRBV7-8 with TRBJ1-1; D not certain. The CDR3 contains 15 residues. V was cut by 5 bases and J by 4 bases, with 17 bases left in between. Germline CDR1 and CDR2: SGHVS and FQNEAQ. The CDR3 protein is CASSRGRVGPTEAFF. The CDR3 coding sequence is TGTGCCAGCAGCAGAGGAAGGGTGGGCCCCACTGAAGCTTTCTTT.

In its sample, this clonotype was seen a few times. J is TRBJ1-6 and V is TRBV16; D remains ambiguous. This CDR3 has 14 amino acids. Per germline, CDR1 KGHSY and CDR2 FQNENV. V lost 0 bases to trimming and J lost 5 bases, with 5 bases between them. CDR3 sequence: CASSQSSNNSPLHF. CDR3 DNA sequence: TGTGCCAGCAGCCAATCGTCTAATAATTCACCCCTCCACTTT.

The sample holds many counts of this clonotype. The V and J genes are TRBV30 and TRBJ2-2, with 11 bases matching TRBD2. Germline V gene data show CDR1 as GTSNPN and CDR2 as SVGIG (reference sequence). The CDR3 is made up of 15 amino acids. Trimming cost V 2 bases and J 4 bases; bases outside gene matches: 3. The DNA for the CDR3 is TGTGCCTGGAGTCATAGCGGGAGGGTCACCGGGGAGCTGTTTTTT. Its protein is CAWSHSGRVTGELFF.

This chain connects TRBV4-1 to TRBJ2-5; D remains ambiguous. The CDR3 is made up of 15 amino acids. V was clipped by 0 bases and J by 4 bases, with 12 bases between them. Germline CDR1 and CDR2: MGHRA and YSYEKL. This chain's CDR3 is CASSQDRVRAETQYF. CDR3 sequence (DNA): TGCGCCAGCAGCCAAGATAGGGTCCGGGCAGAGACCCAGTACTTC.

The rearrangement links TRBV2 to TRBJ2-6, with D possibly being TRBD2 (6 bases). Germline V gene sequence: CDR1 SNHLY, CDR2 FYNNEI. The CDR3 is 15 amino acids. Deletions cut 6 bases from V and 0 bases from J, with 9 bases between. The CDR3 nucleotides read TGTGCCAGCAGCAAGGGAGGCTCTGGGGCCAACGTCCTGACTTTC. It specifies CASSKGGSGANVLTF.

This clonotype was counted ten times or more. V and J are TRBV11-2 and TRBJ2-7, with D tentatively TRBD2 (5 bases). Per the germline V gene, CDR1 is SGHAT and CDR2 is FQNNGV. The CDR3 contains 14 residues. V was pared by 0 bases and J by 5 bases, with 11 bases between. CDR3 protein: CASSLDNDSDEQYF. DNA for the CDR3: TGTGCCAGCAGCTTAGATAATGATAGCGACGAGCAGTACTTC.

This clonotype was observed at least ten times. The rearrangement uses TRBV6-1 and TRBJ2-5; 8 bases are a match to TRBD2. V trimming: 4 bases; J trimming: 3 bases; junction bases outside the gene matches: 10. Germline CDR1 and CDR2: MNHNS and SASEGT. The length of the CDR3 is 16 residues. This CDR3 is CASSATFGGAEETQYF. CDR3 coding DNA: TGTGCCAGCAGTGCTACTTTCGGGGGGGCGGAAGAGACCCAGTACTTC.

As concerns this clonotype: The junction differs from germline at one of its ends, possibly a read error. V is TRBV19 and J is TRBJ1-1; 8 bases align to TRBD1. Germline V gene sequence: CDR1 LNHDA, CDR2 SQIVND (reference sequence). The CDR3 sequence is 14 residues long. In DNA form, the CDR3 reads TGTGCCAGTAGGGACAGGGTAGTGAACACTGAAGCTCTCTTT. Amino acid sequence: CASRDRVVNTEALF.

This clonotype was counted many times. The V call is TRBV18, the J call TRBJ1-5; the D is unclear. Germline V lookup: CDR1 KGHSH, CDR2 LQKENI. Trimming stripped 3 bases from V and 6 bases from J, with 15 bases between. This CDR3 is 15 amino acids long. The CDR3 protein is CASSPVKGVGQPQHF. In nucleotides, the CDR3 is TGTGCCAGCTCACCGGTTAAAGGCGTCGGTCAGCCCCAGCATTTT.

The chain joins TRBV10-3 to TRBJ1-2; TRBD1 aligns across 7 bases. Per germline, CDR1 ENHRY and CDR2 SYGVKD. The CDR3 is made up of 13 amino acids. Unmatched junction bases numbered 6, after V lost 7 bases and J lost 4 bases. CDR3 nucleotides: TGTGCCATCACCAAGACAGGGCTCTATGGCTACACCTTC. As protein: CAITKTGLYGYTF.

The rearrangement joins TRBV10-2 to TRBJ2-7, with 7 bases lining up with TRBD2. V trimming: 4 bases; J trimming: 4 bases; junction bases outside the gene matches: 4. Germline V gene data show CDR1 as WSHSY and CDR2 as SAAADI. The CDR3 sequence is 13 residues long. The CDR3 here is CASSGLAAYEQYF. The CDR3 nucleotides are TGCGCCAGCAGTGGGCTAGCGGCATACGAGCAGTACTTC.

V usage is TRBV5-1 and J usage is TRBJ2-5; D is unresolved. The CDR3 totals 10 residues. The germline V gene has CDR1 SGHRS and CDR2 YFSETQ. Trimming stripped 8 bases from V and 2 bases from J, with 4 bases between. CDR3 region: CAREQETQYF. The CDR3 DNA is TGCGCCAGGGAACAAGAGACCCAGTACTTC.

The chain is built from TRBV4-1 and TRBJ1-1, with D perhaps TRBD1 (5 bases). CDR1 MGHRA and CDR2 YSYEKL come from the germline V gene. This CDR3 is 14 amino acids long. Between the trimmed V and J ends, which lost 3 bases and 8 bases, there was a span of 16 bases. The CDR3 spells CASSQGRTMLEAFF. In nucleotides, the CDR3 is TGCGCCAGCAGCCAGGGCAGGACAATGCTCGAAGCTTTCTTT.